Below, 30 T cell receptor beta chains from the same sample are listed, as sequenced in a study of blood T cell repertoires in COVID-19 (dated by TCRdb to 2018 to 2021). Preparation of the library involved the immunoSEQ multiplex PCR assay. Held by TCRdb, this immuneACCESS table contains in-frame sequences only and omits some clones. Under half of the omission traces to an unresolved V gene where checked; the cause of the rest is unknown. The sample has over 250,000 clones on record, 80% to 90% of them singletons. 1.5% of the sample is in the top ten clones. The sample consisted of peripheral blood. These receptor sequences come from a woman aged 40 to 49 who had recovered from COVID-19.

V usage is TRBV5-6 and J usage is TRBJ1-5, with D maybe TRBD1 (6 bases). V was shortened by 5 bases and J by 5 bases, with 17 bases between the two germline ends. Germline CDR1 and CDR2: SGHDT and YYEEEE. The CDR3 sequence is 15 residues long. CDR3 coding DNA: TGTGCCAGCAGTTTCGGACAGCCCTCGGATCAGCCCCAGCATTTT. Its protein is CASSFGQPSDQPQHF.

The chain uses TRBV10-3 and TRBJ2-5, with 8 bases aligning to TRBD2. The CDR3 is 12 amino acids. Germline CDR1 reads ENHRY; CDR2 reads SYGVKD. V shed 8 bases, J shed 7 bases, and the junction held 6 bases outside the gene matches. The CDR3 region is CAIGLADGTQYF. The CDR3 coding sequence is TGTGCCATCGGACTAGCCGACGGGACCCAGTACTTC.

V and J are TRBV9 and TRBJ1-2; TRBD1 matches 12 bases. This CDR3 comprises 17 residues. V was clipped by 3 bases and J by 8 bases; unmatched bases: 14. Germline lookup yields CDR1 SGDLS and CDR2 YYNGEE. The CDR3 is CASSARDPGQGAIGYTF. In DNA, the CDR3 is TGTGCCAGCAGCGCCCGAGACCCGGGACAGGGGGCGATCGGCTACACCTTC.

The chain links TRBV5-4 to TRBJ2-5; weak D call: TRBD1 (5 bases). CDR3 length: 13 amino acids. From germline, CDR1 is SGHNT and CDR2 YYREEE (reference sequence). Deletions cut 1 base from V and 5 bases from J, with 9 bases between. Written as DNA, the CDR3 is TGTGCCAGCAGCTTGAGACAGCCGGAGACCCAGTACTTC. As protein: CASSLRQPETQYF. Combining the CDR3 with reference TRBV5-4 and TRBJ2-5 gives the whole variable domain ETGVTQSPTHLIKTRGQQVTLRCSSQSGHNTVSWYQQALGQGPQFIFQYYREEENGRGNFPPRFSGLQFPNYSSELNVNALELDDSALYLCASSLRQPETQYFGPGTRLLVL.

The rearrangement uses TRBV5-1 and TRBJ2-2; possible D gene TRBD2, 5 bases. V was cut by 1 base and J by 6 bases, with 19 bases left in between. Per the germline V gene, CDR1 is SGHRS and CDR2 is YFSETQ. CDR3 length: 17 residues. CDR3 in amino acids: CASSLIAGMFGAGELFF. The CDR3 bases are TGCGCCAGCAGCTTGATAGCCGGGATGTTCGGGGCCGGGGAGCTGTTTTTT.

The genes are TRBV7-9 and TRBJ1-1, with D possibly TRBD1 on 6 matching bases. Germline lookup yields CDR1 SEHNR and CDR2 FQNEAQ (reference sequence). Trimming removed 7 bases from V and 3 bases from J, with 15 bases in between. CDR3 length: 14 amino acids. This chain's CDR3 is CASNRQDPYTEAFF. CDR3 DNA sequence: TGTGCCAGCAACAGACAGGACCCTTACACTGAAGCTTTCTTT. Using reference TRBV7-9 and TRBJ1-1 for the parts outside the CDR3, the full variable domain is DTGVSQNPRHKITKRGQNVTFRCDPISEHNRLYWYRQTLGQGPEFLTYFQNEAQLEKSRLLSDRFSAERPKGSFSTLEIQRTEQGDSAMYLCASNRQDPYTEAFFGQGTRLTVV.

The chain links TRBV4-1 to TRBJ2-3, with TRBD1 matching 9 bases. Germline loops: CDR1 MGHRA, CDR2 YSYEKL. The CDR3 covers 19 residues. Unmatched junction bases numbered 13, after V lost 3 bases and J lost 0 bases. The CDR3 sequence is CASSQYRTGETESTDTQYF. The DNA of the CDR3 is TGCGCCAGCAGCCAGTACCGGACAGGGGAAACCGAGAGCACAGATACGCAGTATTTT.

The rearrangement uses TRBV11-2 and TRBJ2-2; D perhaps matches TRBD2 (6 bases). The CDR3 runs 15 residues. The V gene lost 2 bases and the J gene lost 0 bases, with 7 bases spanning the gap. Germline CDR1 is SGHAT and CDR2 is FQNNGV. The CDR3 bases are TGTGCCAGCAGCTTACGGAGGGCGAACACCGGGGAGCTGTTTTTT. This codes for CASSLRRANTGELFF. Full variable domain (rest looked up from reference TRBV11-2 and TRBJ2-2): EAGVAQSPRYKIIEKRQSVAFWCNPISGHATLYWYQQILGQGPKLLIQFQNNGVVDDSQLPKDRFSAERLKGVDSTLKIQPAKLEDSAVYLCASSLRRANTGELFFGEGSRLTVL.

J is TRBJ2-1 and V is TRBV29-1; 7 bases fit TRBD2. Germline V lookup: CDR1 SQVTM, CDR2 ANQGSEA. With V trimmed by 4 bases and J by 6 bases, 3 bases remained unmatched. This CDR3 is built from 12 residues. The CDR3 region is CSVVPGGNEQFF. CDR3 DNA: TGCAGCGTTGTCCCGGGGGGCAATGAGCAGTTCTTC.

J is TRBJ2-1 and V is TRBV6-6, with D possibly TRBD2 on 5 matching bases. This CDR3 region has 12 residues. The germline gives CDR1 MNHNY, CDR2 SVGAGI (reference sequence). The V and J ends lost 0 bases and 9 bases respectively, with 6 bases between them. CDR3 sequence: CASSYSRAEQFF. The CDR3 nucleotides read TGTGCCAGCAGTTACTCGAGGGCTGAGCAGTTCTTC.

The DNA of the CDR3 is TGTGCCATCAGTCGGGTCAATCAGCCCCAGCATTTT. Its translation: CAISRVNQPQHF. This sequence joins TRBV10-3 and TRBJ1-5, with D hard to call. V lost 5 bases and J lost 3, with 5 bases in between. CDR1 and CDR2 from the germline V gene are ENHRY and SYGVKD. The CDR3 length is 12 residues.

The chain has TRBV7-2 and TRBJ2-7; possibly TRBD1 for D (6 bases). The V gene lost 1 base and the J gene lost 11 bases, with 15 bases spanning the gap. Germline V lookup: CDR1 SGHTA, CDR2 FQGNSA. The CDR3 consists of 13 residues. Here the CDR3 reads CASSLDWGLREYF. CDR3 in DNA: TGTGCCAGCAGCTTAGATTGGGGGCTAAGGGAGTACTTC.

The CDR3 DNA sequence: TGTGCCAGCAGTCTCCGGGGGGAGCCCAACTATGGCTACACCTTC. Amino acid sequence: CASSLRGEPNYGYTF. V is TRBV7-9 and J is TRBJ1-2; possible D gene TRBD1, 5 bases. In germline, CDR1 is SEHNR, CDR2 FQNEAQ (reference sequence). This CDR3 is built from 15 residues. Trimming removed 6 bases at V and 2 bases at J, with 16 bases between. Full variable domain (rest looked up from reference TRBV7-9 and TRBJ1-2): DTGVSQNPRHKITKRGQNVTFRCDPISEHNRLYWYRQTLGQGPEFLTYFQNEAQLEKSRLLSDRFSAERPKGSFSTLEIQRTEQGDSAMYLCASSLRGEPNYGYTFGSGTRLTVV.

This rearrangement joins TRBV5-4 to TRBJ1-6, with 8 bases identical to TRBD1. CDR3 length equals 18 residues. Germline loops: CDR1 SGHNT, CDR2 YYREEE (reference sequence). J gave up 1 base and V 4 bases, and 10 bases lay outside the gene matches. The CDR3 here is CASSPGTQGASYNSPLHF. CDR3 DNA sequence: TGTGCCAGCAGCCCGGGGACGCAGGGGGCTTCCTATAATTCACCCCTCCACTTT.

The genes are TRBV6-2 or TRBV6-3 and TRBJ2-7, with 8 nucleotides matching TRBD2. The ends lost 6 bases at V and 3 bases at J; junction bases unmatched: 10. Per germline, CDR1 MNHEY and CDR2 SVGEGT. CDR3 length equals 15 residues. This CDR3 reads CASSSAGSGGYEQYF. The DNA of the CDR3 is TGTGCCAGCAGCTCAGCGGGCAGCGGGGGCTACGAGCAGTACTTC.

The chain couples TRBV5-1 to TRBJ1-3; TRBD1 might be the D (6 bases). This CDR3 contains 16 residues. Per germline, CDR1 SGHRS and CDR2 YFSETQ. V lost 1 base to trimming and J lost 0 bases, with 11 bases between them. Here the CDR3 reads CASSLSGVLSGNTIYF. For the CDR3, the DNA is TGCGCCAGCAGCTTGTCAGGGGTCCTCTCTGGAAACACCATATATTTT.

This sequence joins TRBV12-5 and TRBJ2-7, with a tentative D call TRBD2 (6 bases). V was cut by 4 bases and J by 2 bases, with 15 bases left in between. CDR1 is LGHNT, CDR2 FRNRAP, per germline. The CDR3 runs to 15 residues. CDR3 residues: CASGSLGLSAYEQYF. In DNA, the CDR3 is TGTGCTAGTGGTTCCTTGGGACTCTCGGCCTACGAGCAGTACTTC. The entire variable domain, with the rest obtained from reference TRBV12-5 and TRBJ2-7, is as follows: DARVTQTPRHKVTEMGQEVTMRCQPILGHNTVFWYRQTMMQGLELLAYFRNRAPLDDSGMPKDRFSAEMPDATLATLKIQPSEPRDSAVYFCASGSLGLSAYEQYFGPGTRLTVT.

J is TRBJ2-1 and V is TRBV3-1 (or the pseudogene TRBV3-2), with 12 nucleotides matching TRBD2. This CDR3 has 16 residues. J lost 4 bases, V lost 5 bases, and 6 bases had no gene match. Germline assignment: CDR1 LGHDT and CDR2 YNNKEL (reference sequence). In DNA, the CDR3 is TGTGCCAGCAGCGCTGGACTAGCGGGGATATACAATGAGCAGTTCTTC. Translation gives CASSAGLAGIYNEQFF.

The chain employs TRBV2 and TRBJ1-6; D unresolved. Trimming left V 2 bases short and J 11 bases short, with 4 bases between. CDR1 SNHLY and CDR2 FYNNEI come from the germline V gene. The CDR3 covers 11 residues. In DNA, the CDR3 is TGTGCCAGCAGTGAACATGCACCCCTCCACTTT. Its translation is CASSEHAPLHF.

This clone is a singleton in its sample. This sequence joins TRBV19 and TRBJ1-6; TRBD1 aligns across 8 bases. Germline V gene data show CDR1 as LNHDA and CDR2 as SQIVND (reference sequence). The V and J ends lost 1 base and 11 bases, in that order; junction bases with no gene match: 10. The length of the CDR3 is 16 residues. Written as DNA, the CDR3 is TGTGCCAGTAGTATAGGCGGCCAGGGGGCAATAGCACCCCTCCACTTT. Translated: CASSIGGQGAIAPLHF.

The chain joins TRBV19 to TRBJ2-1, with 8 bases fitting TRBD2. CDR1 and CDR2 from the germline V gene are LNHDA and SQIVND (reference sequence). The CDR3 covers 15 residues. The V segment lost 7 bases and the J segment 0 bases; nucleotides outside the gene matches: 5. The CDR3 loop reads CASTGSGNSYNEQFF. For the CDR3, the DNA is TGTGCCAGTACGGGTAGCGGGAACTCCTACAATGAGCAGTTCTTC.

The chain carries TRBV15 and TRBJ1-3; TRBD1 matches 7 bases. Per the germline V gene, CDR1 is LNHNV and CDR2 is YYDKDF (reference sequence). The CDR3 is 17 amino acids. J was trimmed by 7 bases and V by 3 bases; bases with no gene match: 15. The CDR3 DNA reads TGTGCCACCAGCAGCGGAATGTGGGGACAGAACATGAACACCATATATTTT. Residues: CATSSGMWGQNMNTIYF.

The rearrangement joins TRBV6-2 or TRBV6-3 to TRBJ2-3; the D gene is possibly TRBD1 (5 bases). Germline-derived CDR1 and CDR2 are MNHEY and SVGEGT. There are 15 residues in the CDR3. Trimming removed 0 bases at V and 2 bases at J, with 9 bases between. The CDR3 DNA sequence: TGTGCCAGCAGTTACTCGGCAGGGAACACAGATACGCAGTATTTT. Encoded protein: CASSYSAGNTDTQYF.

The gene calls are TRBV30 and TRBJ2-1; D is unclear. Trimming removed 0 bases at V and 8 bases at J, with 5 bases between. The CDR3 is 11 residues long. Germline V gene lookup returns CDR1 GTSNPN and CDR2 SVGIG (reference sequence). The DNA of the CDR3 is TGTGCCTGGAGTGTAATCTATGAGCAGTTCTTC. It translates to CAWSVIYEQFF.

J is TRBJ2-1 and V is TRBV5-4, with 12 nucleotides matching TRBD2. The CDR3 is 15 residues long. Germline V gene data show CDR1 as SGHNT and CDR2 as YYREEE (reference sequence). Losses at the gene ends were 4 bases for V and 4 bases for J; bases not matched to a gene: 3. CDR3 sequence reads: CASSPGLAGYNEQFF. CDR3 in DNA: TGTGCCAGCAGCCCTGGACTAGCGGGGTACAATGAGCAGTTCTTC.

This chain joins TRBV5-4 and TRBJ1-2; D gene ambiguous. V dropped 6 bases and J dropped 4 bases, with 25 bases sitting between them. The CDR3 is 17 residues long. CDR1 and CDR2 from the germline V gene are SGHNT and YYREEE (reference sequence). The CDR3 here is CASTRPTASKDFYGYTF. DNA of the CDR3: TGTGCCAGCACCCGGCCGACCGCCTCGAAGGACTTCTATGGCTACACCTTC. Supplemented by reference TRBV5-4 and TRBJ1-2, the full variable domain reads ETGVTQSPTHLIKTRGQQVTLRCSSQSGHNTVSWYQQALGQGPQFIFQYYREEENGRGNFPPRFSGLQFPNYSSELNVNALELDDSALYLCASTRPTASKDFYGYTFGSGTRLTVV.

The chain joins TRBV5-5 to TRBJ2-3; 8 bases fit TRBD2. CDR1 is SGHKS, CDR2 YYEKEE, per germline (reference sequence). The CDR3 is made up of 16 amino acids. Losses at the gene ends were 9 bases for V and 2 bases for J; bases not matched to a gene: 14. DNA of the CDR3: TGTGCCACGAGAGCCCAGGCGGGGGGTAACACAGATACGCAGTATTTT. The encoded protein is CATRAQAGGNTDTQYF. Complete variable domain (other parts from reference TRBV5-5 and TRBJ2-3): DAGVTQSPTHLIKTRGQQVTLRCSPISGHKSVSWYQQVLGQGPQFIFQYYEKEERGRGNFPDRFSARQFPNYSSELNVNALLLGDSALYLCATRAQAGGNTDTQYFGPGTRLTVL.

The chain employs TRBV11-2 and TRBJ2-1, with TRBD2 matching 10 bases. Germline CDR1 and CDR2: SGHAT and FQNNGV. The CDR3 spans 12 residues. The J segment lost 14 bases and the V segment lost 4 bases, leaving 5 bases of the junction unmatched. The CDR3 DNA reads TGTGCCAGCAGCTCGCTTGGGACTAGCGAGTTCTTC. As protein: CASSSLGTSEFF.

The chain recombines TRBV7-8 with TRBJ1-1; a weak D match, TRBD1 (5 bases). V lost 5 bases to trimming and J lost 9 bases, with 10 bases between them. Germline-derived CDR1 and CDR2 are SGHVS and FQNEAQ. The CDR3 runs 11 residues. CDR3 in amino acids: CASSETEKAFF. The CDR3 nucleotides read TGTGCCAGCAGCGAGACAGAGAAAGCTTTCTTT.

V gene TRBV13 combines with J gene TRBJ1-3; TRBD1 matches at 7 bases. This CDR3 is 17 amino acids long. Germline CDR1 reads PRHDT; CDR2 reads FYEKMQ (reference sequence). With V trimmed by 0 bases and J by 0 bases, 5 bases remained unmatched. The CDR3 loop is CASSLGQGGYSGNTIYF. CDR3 nucleotides: TGTGCCAGCAGCTTAGGCCAGGGGGGATACTCTGGAAACACCATATATTTT.